The 31 T cell receptor beta chains in this list originate from one sample, sequenced in a study of Graves' ophthalmopathy and Graves' hyperthyroidism. RNA transcripts yielded amplified TCR beta CDR3 regions. An initial RT-PCR round employing HTBI primers preceded a second-round multiplex PCR. TCRdb redid the calling of the multiplex PCR reads with MiXCR, one entry per CDR3 protein. The table has some 350,000 distinct CDR3 sequences, about 18% seen once. Material: peripheral blood. Receptor source: an adult woman with stable Graves' hyperthyroidism.

This clonotype was detected many times. The chain has TRBV30 and TRBJ2-2, with TRBD2 as a possible D gene (5 bases). The CDR3 extends over 14 amino acids. Between the trimmed V and J ends, which lost 0 bases and 3 bases, there was a span of 8 bases. The V gene's germline CDR1 is GTSNPN and CDR2 SVGIG (reference sequence). The CDR3 is CAWSVVGDTGELFF. The CDR3 DNA sequence: TGTGCCTGGAGTGTGGTCGGGGACACCGGGGAGCTGTTTTTT.

This clonotype came up many times. This chain links TRBV29-1 with TRBJ2-7; 8 positions agree with TRBD2. Losses at the gene ends were 6 bases for V and 4 bases for J; bases not matched to a gene: 5. Germline assignment: CDR1 SQVTM and CDR2 ANQGSEA. The CDR3 runs to 12 residues. CDR3 in amino acids: CSVRLAPYEQYF. In nucleotides, the CDR3 is TGCAGCGTACGACTAGCGCCTTACGAGCAGTACTTC.

This clonotype was seen ten or more times. The gene calls are TRBV27 and TRBJ2-7, with 7 bases identical to TRBD1. This CDR3 has 16 residues. Germline V gene data show CDR1 as MNHEY and CDR2 as SMNVEV (reference sequence). With 2 bases clipped from V and 0 bases from J, the junction kept 7 bases outside the gene matches. Here the CDR3 reads CASSLTGTVHSYEQYF. Written as DNA, the CDR3 is TGTGCCAGCAGTTTAACGGGGACAGTACACTCCTACGAGCAGTACTTC.

In this sample, this clonotype turned up many times. A read error may explain this, as a much larger clone is one base away. The chain is built from TRBV12-3 or TRBV12-4 and TRBJ2-5; D might be TRBD1 (5 bases). CDR3 length: 12 amino acids. CDR3 protein: CASSWGQETQHF. CDR3 DNA sequence: TGTGCCAGCAGTTGGGGCCAAGAGACCCAGCACTTC.

This clonotype came up many times. V usage is TRBV20-1 and J usage is TRBJ1-5, with a weak D call TRBD1 (6 bases). V shed 4 bases and J shed 4 bases, with 17 bases lying between them. The CDR3 contains 15 residues. Germline CDR1 reads DFQATT; CDR2 reads SNEGSKA (reference sequence). CDR3 nucleotide sequence: TGCAGTGCTAATAGGGGGACCGGGACAAATCAGCCCCAGCATTTT. Translating gives CSANRGTGTNQPQHF.

This clonotype was picked up many times. This chain connects TRBV3-1 to TRBJ2-5; the D call may be TRBD1 or TRBD2 (5 bases each). The CDR3 sequence is 14 residues long. V was trimmed by 8 bases and J by 1 base, leaving 14 bases between them. Germline CDR1 and CDR2: LGHDT and YNNKEL (reference sequence). Here the CDR3 reads CASAPGRIQETQYF. Here the CDR3 DNA reads TGTGCCAGCGCACCGGGGCGAATCCAAGAGACCCAGTACTTC.

V usage is TRBV5-1 and J usage is TRBJ2-5; 7 nucleotides match TRBD1. This CDR3 is built from 18 residues. Trimming took 4 bases from V and 5 from J; bases not matched to a gene: 20. From germline, CDR1 is SGHRS and CDR2 YFSETQ. DNA of the CDR3: TGCGCCAGCAGCCCGCGTGGGGACAGCTTCTTTATGGGGGAGACCCAGTACTTC. This encodes CASSPRGDSFFMGETQYF.

This clonotype appeared many times. The chain carries TRBV12-3 or TRBV12-4 and TRBJ2-2, with 9 bases identical to TRBD2. V shed 7 bases, J shed 7 bases, and the junction held 10 bases outside the gene matches. CDR3 length: 15 residues. The CDR3 sequence is CASTGLAGGGGELFF. The CDR3 nucleotides are TGTGCCAGCACCGGACTTGCGGGAGGGGGCGGGGAGCTGTTTTTT.

This clonotype was counted a few times. This chain links TRBV27 with TRBJ1-1, with D perhaps TRBD1 (5 bases). V was pared by 6 bases and J by 8 bases, with 16 bases between. The CDR3 is 13 amino acids. Germline V gives CDR1 MNHEY, CDR2 SMNVEV (reference sequence). In DNA form, the CDR3 reads TGTGCCAGCAGGACCCCGGGACTTCAAGAAGCTTTCTTT. As protein: CASRTPGLQEAFF.

The chain has TRBV28 and TRBJ1-2; 9 bases fit TRBD1. The CDR3 spans 14 residues. Trimming cost V 6 bases and J 8 bases; bases outside gene matches: 10. The germline CDR1 and CDR2 sequences are MDHEN and SYDVKM. The DNA for the CDR3 is TGTGCCAGCAGACAGGGGGCGACGGCGCGGGGCTACACCTTC. Translation gives CASRQGATARGYTF.

This clonotype was counted at least ten times. This chain joins TRBV18 and TRBJ2-7; 7 bases align to TRBD2. V shed 3 bases, J shed 4 bases, and the junction held 6 bases outside the gene matches. The CDR3 runs 14 residues. Germline values: CDR1 KGHSH, CDR2 LQKENI. Here the CDR3 reads CASSPGLAEYEQYF. CDR3 bases: TGTGCCAGCTCACCCGGGCTAGCGGAGTACGAGCAGTACTTC.

This clonotype was recorded a few times. The J gene is TRBJ2-2, the V gene TRBV5-1; TRBD1 agrees at 8 bases. Trimming at V came to 4 bases and at J to 1 base, leaving 3 bases not matched to a gene. CDR1 and CDR2 from the germline V gene are SGHRS and YFSETQ. The CDR3 sequence is 15 residues long. Written as DNA, the CDR3 is TGCGCCAGCAGCGTCGGGACAGGGAACACCGGGGAGCTGTTTTTT. Its translation is CASSVGTGNTGELFF.

This clonotype was detected once. This chain joins TRBV6-5 and TRBJ1-1; the D gene is possibly TRBD1 (6 bases). CDR1 and CDR2 (germline): MNHEY, SVGAGI. Trimming pared 4 bases from V and 9 bases from J, leaving 18 bases between. This CDR3 is 14 amino acids long. CDR3 nucleotides: TGTGCCAGCAGTTTCCGGGGGACATTCGCTAAAGCTTTCTTT. Protein product: CASSFRGTFAKAFF.

This clonotype has at least ten counts. The chain carries TRBV19 and TRBJ2-5, with unresolved D. In germline, CDR1 is LNHDA, CDR2 SQIVND (reference sequence). This CDR3 is 15 amino acids long. Trimming removed 10 bases from V and 5 bases from J, with 23 bases in between. The CDR3 DNA reads as TGTGCCACTTCGATCCAAGGCGCGGCGAAGGAGACCCAGTACTTC. Its translation: CATSIQGAAKETQYF.

This clonotype appeared many times. The rearrangement links TRBV28 to TRBJ2-7; no clear D gene. The V and J ends lost 5 bases and 6 bases respectively, with 11 bases between them. This CDR3 region has 12 residues. From germline, CDR1 is MDHEN and CDR2 SYDVKM. The CDR3 here is CASSRYRAEQYF. Here the CDR3 DNA reads TGTGCCAGCAGTAGATACCGGGCCGAGCAGTACTTC.

The chain couples TRBV7-2 to TRBJ2-2; 7 bases are a match to TRBD2. Trimming cost V 5 bases and J 4 bases; bases outside gene matches: 10. The CDR3 is 16 amino acids. Germline V gives CDR1 SGHTA, CDR2 FQGNSA. CDR3: CASSGRPSGSTGELFF. CDR3 nucleotide sequence: TGTGCCAGCAGCGGCAGACCTAGCGGAAGCACCGGGGAGCTGTTTTTT.

At least ten counts were recorded for this clonotype. The chain couples TRBV20-1 to TRBJ2-5, with TRBD1 matching 9 bases. The CDR3 totals 15 residues. With V trimmed by 3 bases and J by 4 bases, 9 bases remained unmatched. Germline V lookup: CDR1 DFQATT, CDR2 SNEGSKA (reference sequence). The CDR3 region is CSASPAGQGGETQYF. In DNA form, the CDR3 reads TGCAGTGCTAGTCCCGCGGGACAGGGAGGAGAGACCCAGTACTTC.

This clonotype was counted at least ten times. The CDR3 DNA reads as TGTGCCAGCAGCTACAGCGATAACTCCTACGAGCAGTACTTC. Amino acids: CASSYSDNSYEQYF. This chain links TRBV12-3 or TRBV12-4 with TRBJ2-7; D unclear. The CDR3 covers 14 residues. Trimming stripped 6 bases from V and 0 bases from J, with 12 bases between.

This clonotype was found many times. The chain combines TRBV29-1 with TRBJ2-2; D call uncertain. Trimming removed 1 base at V and 0 bases at J, with 9 bases between. CDR3 length: 15 amino acids. Germline V gene sequence: CDR1 SQVTM, CDR2 ANQGSEA. As DNA, the CDR3 is TGCAGCGTTGAAGTGGTGGGTTCGAACACCGGGGAGCTGTTTTTT. Its protein product is CSVEVVGSNTGELFF.

Ten or more counts support this clonotype. The chain links TRBV6-2 or TRBV6-3 to TRBJ1-6, with a tentative D call TRBD1 (5 bases). CDR3 length equals 15 residues. CDR1 is MNHEY and CDR2 is SVGEGT in the germline V gene. With 6 bases removed from V and 6 bases from J, the gap between germline ends came to 15 bases. CDR3 nucleotide sequence: TGTGCCAGCAGACTAGGGGCGGCCGGTAATTCACCCCTCCACTTT. This gives the protein CASRLGAAGNSPLHF.

In its sample, this clonotype was seen many times. The chain recombines TRBV28 with TRBJ2-7, with D maybe TRBD2 (6 bases). The germline CDR1 and CDR2 sequences are MDHEN and SYDVKM. Trimming took 8 bases from V and 6 from J, leaving 23 bases between them. This CDR3 comprises 15 residues. The CDR3 DNA reads TGTGCCAGCGCCCAAGCGGGTTCCCCACTGGGCGAGCAGTACTTC. It codes for CASAQAGSPLGEQYF.

A few counts support this clonotype. This chain connects TRBV6-1 to TRBJ2-6; D is possibly TRBD1 (5 bases). Germline CDR1 MNHNS, CDR2 SASEGT. The CDR3 has 19 residues. Trimming pared 4 bases from V and 0 bases from J, leaving 19 bases between. This CDR3 is CASSGFLTDSFSGANVLTF. The CDR3 DNA is TGTGCCAGCAGTGGATTTCTGACAGACTCTTTCTCTGGGGCCAACGTCCTGACTTTC.

This clonotype was detected many times. The V and J genes are TRBV2 and TRBJ1-1; D is undetermined. Germline CDR1 SNHLY, CDR2 FYNNEI. This CDR3 region has 14 residues. Trimming removed 4 bases at V and 0 bases at J, with 9 bases between. The CDR3 sequence: CASSADTVNTEAFF. The CDR3 nucleotides read TGTGCCAGCAGTGCCGACACGGTGAACACTGAAGCTTTCTTT.

This clonotype has a count of ten or more. V usage is TRBV29-1 and J usage is TRBJ2-7; the match to TRBD2 covers 8 bases. CDR3 size: 13 residues. V was clipped by 1 base and J by 4 bases; unmatched bases: 3. CDR1 SQVTM and CDR2 ANQGSEA come from the germline V gene. The CDR3 DNA is TGCAGCGTTGAAGGGACTAGCCCTTACGAGCAGTACTTC. Residues: CSVEGTSPYEQYF.

For this clonotype: A clone one base away is much larger, so this may be a read error. The V and J genes are TRBV6-1 and TRBJ1-1; 9 bases line up with TRBD1. The CDR3 runs 14 residues. The germline gives CDR1 MNHNS, CDR2 SASEGT. The CDR3 DNA is TGTTCCAGCGTCTCGGACGGGACAGGGACTGAAGCTTTCTTT. Protein: CSSVSDGTGTEAFF.

This clonotype appeared many times. This chain connects TRBV6-5 to TRBJ2-6; no clear D gene. Looked up from germline, CDR1 is MNHEY and CDR2 is SVGAGI. V dropped 5 bases and J dropped 1 base, with 3 bases sitting between them. The CDR3 extends over 13 amino acids. The CDR3: CASSRSGANVLTF. The CDR3 region has the DNA TGTGCCAGCAGTCGTTCTGGGGCCAACGTCCTGACTTTC.

The V gene is TRBV6-5, the J gene TRBJ1-1; D perhaps matches TRBD1 (6 bases). The CDR3 sequence is 16 residues long. CDR1 MNHEY and CDR2 SVGAGI come from the germline V gene. Deletions cut 0 bases from V and 3 bases from J, with 14 bases between. CDR3 DNA: TGTGCCAGCAGTTACTCGACGGGGGACACTTACACTGAAGCTTTCTTT. Encoded protein: CASSYSTGDTYTEAFF.

The V call is TRBV30, the J call TRBJ2-7; D is possibly TRBD2 (5 bases). Looked up from germline, CDR1 is GTSNPN and CDR2 is SVGIG (reference sequence). The CDR3 runs to 11 residues. Trimming stripped 2 bases from V and 6 bases from J, with 8 bases between. CDR3 in DNA: TGTGCCTGGAGTTTGGGGAGCGAGCAGTACTTC. Protein: CAWSLGSEQYF.

About this clonotype: The junction departs from germline at one end; a sequencing error may be responsible. V gene TRBV28 combines with J gene TRBJ1-5, with D maybe TRBD1 (5 bases). CDR1 is MDHEN and CDR2 is SYDVKM in the germline V gene. This CDR3 comprises 13 residues. The CDR3 sequence: CASGAQSYQPQHF. The CDR3 nucleotides read TGTGCCAGCGGGGCGCAGAGCTATCAGCCTCAGCATTTT.

Note on this clonotype: A read error may be the cause here, since a much bigger clone is one base away. The J gene is TRBJ1-1, the V gene TRBV6-1; 8 positions match TRBD1. In germline, CDR1 is MNHNS, CDR2 SASEGT. This CDR3 comprises 15 residues. The CDR3 loop reads CASTKYLRQGTGAFF. CDR3 coding DNA: TGTGCCAGCACCAAATACCTGAGACAGGGGACTGGAGCTTTCTTT.

This clonotype has ten or more counts. The V call is TRBV28, the J call TRBJ2-5, with D perhaps TRBD1 (6 bases). Trimming cost V 6 bases and J 5 bases, with 19 bases left between them. This CDR3 is 15 amino acids long. Germline-derived CDR1 and CDR2 are MDHEN and SYDVKM. This CDR3 reads CASRQGNRLSETQYF. The CDR3 region has the DNA TGTGCCAGCAGGCAGGGGAACCGACTCAGTGAGACCCAGTACTTC.